In its sample, the clone carrying this TCR beta chain was seen a few times. Its antigen is unidentified. The data derive from a study of blood T cells in healthy people across ages. Study-wide results and limits: Unsorted PBMC material precluded a definitive naive versus antigen-experienced comparison. Fewer expanded clones and more diversity marked long-lived versus aged donors.

Trimming at V came to 4 bases and at J to 3 bases, leaving 11 bases not matched to a gene. In germline, CDR1 is SGHTA, CDR2 FQGNSA. The CDR3 runs 17 residues. Sample-barcoded 5' priming and a J-beta primer mix drove a second PCR of roughly 7 to 11 cycles. Samples each returned at least 2.5 million CDR3-containing paired-end reads. TCRdb called the 5' RACE reads again in MiXCR, with one record for every CDR3 protein. The table lists around 500,000 distinct CDR3 sequences, roughly 48% of them singletons. Those donating, healthy Caucasian individuals from Russia, were aged roughly 6 to 95. This chain connects TRBV7-2 to TRBJ2-3; 9 bases match TRBD2. The source is an elderly man in good health. Sequencing input: blood. CDR3 loop: CASSSVSGGIRTDTQYF. The CDR3 region has the DNA TGTGCCAGCAGCTCCGTTAGCGGGGGAATTAGAACAGATACGCAGTATTTT.